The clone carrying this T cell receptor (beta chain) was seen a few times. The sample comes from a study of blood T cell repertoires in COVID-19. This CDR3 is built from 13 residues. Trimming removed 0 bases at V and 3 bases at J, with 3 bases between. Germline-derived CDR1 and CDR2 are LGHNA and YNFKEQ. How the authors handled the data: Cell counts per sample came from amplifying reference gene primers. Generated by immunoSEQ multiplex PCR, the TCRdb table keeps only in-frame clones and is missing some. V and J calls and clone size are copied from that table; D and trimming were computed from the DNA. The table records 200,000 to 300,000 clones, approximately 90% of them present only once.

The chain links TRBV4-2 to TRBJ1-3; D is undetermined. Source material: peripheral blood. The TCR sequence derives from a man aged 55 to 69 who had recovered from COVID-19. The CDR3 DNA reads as TGTGCCAGCAGCCAAGATCGTGGAAACACCATATATTTT. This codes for CASSQDRGNTIYF.